These 19 T cell receptor beta chains originate from one sample sequenced in a study of blood T cells in healthy people across ages. It was with a sample-barcoded 5' primer and a J-beta primer mix that a second PCR of roughly 6 to 12 cycles was run. TCRdb reprocessed the 5' RACE reads with MiXCR, giving one entry per CDR3 protein. The data hold roughly 1,100,000 distinct CDR3 sequences, with almost 25% observed a single time. The same specimen was also included in a second study, on T cells of mothers and their children.

Material: blood. The receptors were sampled from a girl between 2 and 10 years old in good health.

This clonotype was seen only a few times. The chain employs TRBV28 and TRBJ2-5; no definite D call. TRBJ2-7 matches the DNA end more closely, so the J call is doubtful. This CDR3 region has 11 residues. Per germline, CDR1 MDHEN and CDR2 SYDVKM. The CDR3 reads CASSQLNEQYF. The CDR3 coding sequence is TGTGCCAGCAGCCAACTCAACGAGCAGTACTTC.

The chain links TRBV29-1 to TRBJ2-5, with TRBD2 identical over 10 bases. The V gene end was trimmed by 7 bases and the J gene end by 4 bases; junction bases not matched to a gene: 6. The germline gives CDR1 SQVTM, CDR2 ANQGSEA. The CDR3 contains 13 residues. The CDR3 loop reads CSAVGLAVETQYF. CDR3 in DNA: TGCAGCGCTGTAGGACTAGCGGTAGAGACCCAGTACTTC.

The rearrangement uses TRBV6-5 and TRBJ2-3; TRBD1 aligns across 8 bases. CDR1 and CDR2 from the germline V gene are MNHEY and SVGAGI. This CDR3 comprises 13 residues. The V gene end was trimmed by 8 bases and the J gene end by 1 base; junction bases not matched to a gene: 2. CDR3 loop: CASFRGRTDTQYF. The DNA of the CDR3 is TGTGCCAGCTTCAGGGGGCGCACAGATACGCAGTATTTT.

This clonotype was seen a handful of times. V gene TRBV6-1 combines with J gene TRBJ2-4, with D tentatively TRBD1 (6 bases). Germline V CDR1 and CDR2: MNHNS, SASEGT. V dropped 6 bases and J dropped 6 bases, with 24 bases sitting between them. The CDR3 spans 17 residues. The CDR3 DNA reads as TGTGCCAGCAGCATATCAGGACAGTTTCTAGGTGGAAACATTCAGTACTTC. Translating it yields CASSISGQFLGGNIQYF.

This clonotype was recorded a few times. In this CDR3 the conserved last residue, phenylalanine or tryptophan, is missing, so a read error is likely. The DNA is omitted, as the CDR3 cannot be located on it reliably, and the CDR3 follows TCRdb's listing. V and J are TRBV2 and TRBJ2-1; the table names TRBD2, a call not compared with the DNA. The CDR3 length equals 11 residues, ends included. Per the germline V gene, CDR1 is SNHLY and CDR2 is FYNNEI. CDR3 sequence: CASSGWEGLLV.

Many counts were recorded for this clonotype. The CDR3 DNA reads as TGTGCCAGCAGGGGGCTTGTCAGGTCACCCCTCCACTTT. Translated: CASRGLVRSPLHF. The chain links TRBV4-2 to TRBJ1-6, with D maybe TRBD1 (5 bases). This CDR3 spans 13 amino acids. The V gene's germline CDR1 is LGHNA and CDR2 YNFKEQ. V shed 6 bases and J shed 10 bases, with 13 bases lying between them.

This clonotype was seen a few times. The V call is TRBV13, the J call TRBJ1-6; 8 bases are shared with TRBD1. CDR1 is PRHDT, CDR2 FYEKMQ, per germline (reference sequence). V lost 7 bases, J lost 15 bases, and 8 bases stayed unmatched. The CDR3 totals 12 residues. CDR3 sequence (DNA): TGTGCCAGCAACAATCGGGGACAGGACCTCCACTTT. The encoded protein is CASNNRGQDLHF.

The V gene is TRBV6-6, the J gene TRBJ2-4; 7 positions match TRBD1. The V and J ends lost 5 bases and 5 bases, in that order; junction bases with no gene match: 6. The CDR3 consists of 14 residues. CDR1 is MNHNY, CDR2 SVGAGI, per germline (reference sequence). CDR3 sequence (DNA): TGTGCCAGCAGTGCTTCCGGGACAGAAAACATTCAGTACTTC. This translates into CASSASGTENIQYF.

This sequence joins TRBV12-3 or TRBV12-4 and TRBJ2-5, with D perhaps given as TRBD1 or TRBD2 (6 bases each). This CDR3 is built from 14 residues. The V end lost 6 bases, the J end lost 5 bases, and 16 bases lay between the germline ends. CDR3 amino acids: CASRFGGAGETQYF. The CDR3 bases are TGTGCCAGCAGGTTCGGGGGCGCCGGCGAGACCCAGTACTTC.

This clonotype was counted only a few times. CDR3 residues: CASSPRDFYEQYF. CDR3 nucleotides: TGCGCCAGCAGCCCGAGGGACTTCTACGAGCAGTACTTC. The J gene is TRBJ2-7, the V gene TRBV4-1, with D perhaps TRBD2 (6 bases). Trimming removed 4 bases from V and 3 bases from J, with 10 bases in between. The CDR3 spans 13 residues. CDR1 and CDR2 from the germline V gene are MGHRA and YSYEKL.

This clonotype was found a few times. The chain is built from TRBV20-1 and TRBJ2-3; 10 nucleotides match TRBD1. Per the germline V gene, CDR1 is DFQATT and CDR2 is SNEGSKA (reference sequence). The CDR3 covers 13 residues. With 5 bases clipped from V and 6 bases from J, the junction kept 5 bases outside the gene matches. The DNA of the CDR3 is TGCAGTGCTGACAGGGGGCCGGCGGATACGCAGTATTTT. Protein: CSADRGPADTQYF.

This clonotype was picked up a small number of times. This rearrangement joins TRBV5-4 to TRBJ2-1; D is possibly TRBD2 (5 bases). The CDR3 consists of 14 residues. V was shortened by 5 bases and J by 8 bases, with 17 bases between the two germline ends. The germline CDR1 and CDR2 sequences are SGHNT and YYREEE (reference sequence). CDR3 residues: CASSYRTRKDEQFF. The CDR3 DNA reads TGTGCCAGCAGTTATCGCACTAGGAAAGATGAGCAGTTCTTC.

V usage is TRBV29-1 and J usage is TRBJ1-4, with a weak D call TRBD1 (5 bases). Trimming took off 5 bases at V and 5 bases at J, with 12 bases between the two ends. Germline-derived CDR1 and CDR2 are SQVTM and ANQGSEA. The CDR3 spans 13 residues. The CDR3 reads CSVQTGSNEKLFF. DNA of the CDR3: TGCAGCGTTCAAACAGGTTCGAATGAAAAACTGTTTTTT.

This clonotype appeared a few times. The chain has TRBV28 and TRBJ1-5, with D maybe TRBD1 (6 bases). Germline CDR1 is MDHEN and CDR2 is SYDVKM. This CDR3 has 15 amino acids. The V and J ends lost 5 bases and 1 base respectively, with 12 bases between them. Here the CDR3 reads CASSPGTRSNQPQHF. The CDR3 nucleotides are TGTGCCAGCAGTCCCGGGACAAGAAGCAATCAGCCCCAGCATTTT.

The chain joins TRBV5-1 to TRBJ2-3; TRBD2 matches 14 bases. The germline gives CDR1 SGHRS, CDR2 YFSETQ. The CDR3 is 16 amino acids. The V segment lost 4 bases and the J segment 8 bases; nucleotides outside the gene matches: 9. CDR3 sequence (DNA): TGCGCCAGCAGCCCAGAGGGACTAGCGGGAGCCGCTACGCAGTATTTT. Amino acids: CASSPEGLAGAATQYF.

The genes are TRBV28 and TRBJ2-7; D is unresolved. Germline lookup yields CDR1 MDHEN and CDR2 SYDVKM. V shed 8 bases and J shed 0 bases, with 11 bases lying between them. CDR3 length: 13 residues. The CDR3 loop is CASAFVVSYEQYF. CDR3 bases: TGTGCCAGCGCGTTTGTAGTCTCCTACGAGCAGTACTTC.

The chain employs TRBV2 and TRBJ2-5; D is uncertain. The V end was cut by 4 bases, the J end by 3 bases, with 9 bases between. The germline V gene encodes CDR1 SNHLY and CDR2 FYNNEI. This CDR3 contains 13 residues. The CDR3 reads CASSASAKETQYF. CDR3 nucleotides: TGTGCCAGCAGTGCCAGCGCCAAAGAGACCCAGTACTTC.

V usage is TRBV5-1 and J usage is TRBJ1-5, with D uncertain. Germline V CDR1 and CDR2: SGHRS, YFSETQ. The CDR3 spans 11 residues. The germline V and J ends were trimmed by 3 bases and 5 bases, with 3 bases remaining between them. The CDR3 region has the DNA TGCGCCAGCAGCTGTCATCAGCCCCAGCATTTT. This gives the protein CASSCHQPQHF.

This clonotype was picked up a small number of times. This chain links TRBV7-2 with TRBJ2-1; either TRBD1 or TRBD2 may fit D (5 bases each). Germline V gives CDR1 SGHTA, CDR2 FQGNSA. Trimming took off 5 bases at V and 0 bases at J, with 14 bases between the two ends. The CDR3 runs 16 residues. CDR3 region: CASSPIEGSSYNEQFF. For the CDR3, the DNA is TGTGCCAGCAGCCCCATCGAGGGGAGCTCCTACAATGAGCAGTTCTTC.